The clone carrying this TCR beta chain was counted between two and nine times. The data derive from a study of memory CD4+ T cells and cytomegalovirus serostatus. How the authors handled the data: After removing out-of-frame reads, millions of distinct TCRbeta sequences remained. Libraries were prepared by immunoSEQ multiplex PCR; TCRdb keeps only in-frame clonotypes and omits some of them. The V and J calls and clone size come from that table; D and trimming were worked out from the DNA. The data contain approximately 23,000 clones, approximately 71% of them singletons. The CDR3 spans 16 residues. Germline loops: CDR1 SGHRS, CDR2 YFSETQ. Trimming pared 0 bases from V and 0 bases from J, leaving 13 bases between. The sort gate was single viable CD3+CD4+CD8-CD45RO+ cells for memory CD4+ T cells.

The clonotype comes from an adult in good health and CMV-seronegative. Sequenced sample: memory CD4+ T cells from blood. This sequence joins TRBV5-1 and TRBJ2-7; a possible D gene is TRBD2 (5 bases). This CDR3 is CASSLGLSGYSYEQYF. Written as DNA, the CDR3 is TGCGCCAGCAGCTTGGGGTTATCGGGATACTCCTACGAGCAGTACTTC.